One and the same sample provided the 32 T cell receptor beta chains below, sequenced in a study of blood T cells in healthy people across ages. A second PCR, run for about 6 to 12 cycles, used a sample-barcoded 5' primer plus a J-beta primer mix. MiXCR, run by TCRdb on the 5' RACE reads, gives a single entry per CDR3 protein. Among about 1,800,000 distinct CDR3 sequences, roughly 28% were seen once, and the ten largest hold 7% to 9%. Sequenced material: blood. The receptors derive from a woman in her twenties or thirties in good health.

The chain couples TRBV9 to TRBJ1-6, with D possibly being TRBD1 (6 bases). CDR3 size: 14 residues. Trimming removed 2 bases at V and 4 bases at J, with 7 bases between. Germline loops: CDR1 SGDLS, CDR2 YYNGEE. DNA for the CDR3: TGTGCCAGCAGCGTGGACAGTTATAATTCACCCCTCCACTTT. It codes for CASSVDSYNSPLHF.

CDR3 coding DNA: TGTGCCAGCAGCCGGACAGGGGAATCTGGGGCCAACGTCCTGACTTTC. Its protein is CASSRTGESGANVLTF. The chain combines TRBV5-5 with TRBJ2-6, with 9 bases matching TRBD1. V dropped 4 bases and J dropped 1; count of bases not matched to a gene: 3. The CDR3 is 16 amino acids. Per germline, CDR1 SGHKS and CDR2 YYEKEE (reference sequence). Complete variable domain (other parts from reference TRBV5-5 and TRBJ2-6): DAGVTQSPTHLIKTRGQQVTLRCSPISGHKSVSWYQQVLGQGPQFIFQYYEKEERGRGNFPDRFSARQFPNYSSELNVNALLLGDSALYLCASSRTGESGANVLTFGAGSRLTVL.

CDR3 DNA sequence: TGCGCCAGCACTGGCACGACTGAAGCTTTCTTT. As protein: CASTGTTEAFF. This chain connects TRBV5-1 to TRBJ1-1; D not certain. The CDR3 consists of 11 residues. The V gene's germline CDR1 is SGHRS and CDR2 YFSETQ. V was pared by 6 bases and J by 5 bases, with 8 bases between.

The chain employs TRBV6-6 and TRBJ2-7, with unresolved D. Germline V CDR1 and CDR2: MNHNY, SVGAGI (reference sequence). Trimming stripped 0 bases from V and 6 bases from J, with 15 bases between. The CDR3 is made up of 15 amino acids. For the CDR3, the DNA is TGTGCCAGCAGTTACTCCCAGGTCCGTCCTATCGAGCAGTACTTC. This encodes CASSYSQVRPIEQYF.

The chain combines TRBV29-1 with TRBJ2-4, with D perhaps TRBD2 (5 bases). The germline V gene encodes CDR1 SQVTM and CDR2 ANQGSEA. The CDR3 has 14 amino acids. V was pared by 4 bases and J by 0 bases, with 10 bases between. DNA for the CDR3: TGCAGCGTTGTGGAGGTACTAGCCAAAAACATTCAGTACTTC. It encodes CSVVEVLAKNIQYF.

This clonotype has a count of ten or more. The V and J genes are TRBV29-1 and TRBJ2-5; TRBD1 matches at 10 bases. This CDR3 has 14 residues. Germline trimming cut 7 bases from V and 2 bases from J; bases unmatched to any gene: 7. Germline V CDR1 and CDR2: SQVTM, ANQGSEA. CDR3 nucleotides: TGCAGCGCTGCAGGGGACAGGGGACAAGAGACCCAGTACTTC. Amino acids: CSAAGDRGQETQYF.

The V call is TRBV6-1, the J call TRBJ2-5, with TRBD2 identical over 8 bases. The CDR3 loop spans 16 amino acids. Germline values: CDR1 MNHNS, CDR2 SASEGT. With V trimmed by 5 bases and J by 2 bases, 10 bases remained unmatched. The CDR3 spells CASSQIAGQLQETQYF. CDR3 in DNA: TGTGCCAGCAGTCAGATAGCGGGGCAACTTCAAGAGACCCAGTACTTC.

There are a few counts of this clonotype. V usage is TRBV6-2 or TRBV6-3 and J usage is TRBJ2-5; perhaps TRBD2 as D (6 bases). V was shortened by 4 bases and J by 5 bases, with 23 bases between the two germline ends. The germline V gene encodes CDR1 MNHEY and CDR2 SVGEGT. The CDR3 runs to 17 residues. CDR3 in amino acids: CASSSGDRLVKKETQYF. The CDR3, as DNA: TGTGCCAGCAGTTCTGGCGACCGACTAGTGAAGAAGGAGACCCAGTACTTC.

The chain has TRBV12-3 or TRBV12-4 and TRBJ2-3; possible D gene TRBD2, 6 bases. The CDR3 consists of 15 residues. V lost 5 bases to trimming and J lost 5 bases, with 17 bases between them. DNA of the CDR3: TGTGCCAGCAGTCGTGAGGCGGGGCCGGGAGATACGCAGTATTTT. Amino acid sequence: CASSREAGPGDTQYF.

The chain uses TRBV11-2 and TRBJ2-4; D uncertain. V was shortened by 3 bases and J by 0 bases, with 9 bases between the two germline ends. The germline gives CDR1 SGHAT, CDR2 FQNNGV. The CDR3 runs 15 residues. The CDR3 loop reads CASSFPNIAKNIQYF. The CDR3 DNA reads as TGTGCCAGCAGCTTCCCTAATATAGCCAAAAACATTCAGTACTTC.

This clonotype was seen only a few times. The chain combines TRBV12-3 or TRBV12-4 with TRBJ1-2; a possible D gene is TRBD1 (5 bases). The V gene lost 7 bases and the J gene lost 4 bases, with 19 bases spanning the gap. This CDR3 is built from 15 residues. The CDR3 DNA follows: TGTGCCAGCACTCATCAATGGGGGGGAACCTATGGCTACACCTTC. Its protein is CASTHQWGGTYGYTF.

The rearrangement uses TRBV2 and TRBJ2-5; D tentatively reads TRBD1 or TRBD2 (5 bases each). The end of the DNA fits TRBJ2-7 better, so the J call may be wrong. Germline assignment: CDR1 SNHLY and CDR2 FYNNEI. The CDR3 sequence is 14 residues long. CDR3 region: CASSVERWDVEQYF. DNA for the CDR3: TGTGCCAGCAGTGTGGAGAGGTGGGACGTCGAGCAGTACTTC.

A word on this clonotype: As the CDR3 is not closed by the conserved phenylalanine or tryptophan, this likely results from a read error. The limits of the CDR3 on the DNA are not certain, so only TCRdb's listed CDR3 is given. The V gene is TRBV5-1, the J gene TRBJ2-1; the DNA was not compared with TRBD1, the D call given in the table. The CDR3 comprises 14 residues, both ends counted. CDR1 is SGHRS and CDR2 is YFSETQ in the germline V gene. The CDR3 protein is CASSRGPGGYTFGS.

The chain combines TRBV7-2 with TRBJ1-5; D gene uncertain. Germline-derived CDR1 and CDR2 are SGHTA and FQGNSA. The CDR3 is 14 amino acids. Trimming took 1 base from V and 7 from J, leaving 11 bases between them. CDR3 in amino acids: CASSLDGLSQPQHF. Here the CDR3 DNA reads TGTGCCAGCAGCTTAGACGGACTCTCCCAGCCCCAGCATTTT. The full variable domain, with the rest looked up from reference TRBV7-2 and TRBJ1-5, is GAGVSQSPSNKVTEKGKDVELRCDPISGHTALYWYRQSLGQGLEFLIYFQGNSAPDKSGLPSDRFSAERTGGSVSTLTIQRTQQEDSAVYLCASSLDGLSQPQHFGDGTRLSIL.

This clonotype came up a few times. The chain employs TRBV12-3 or TRBV12-4 and TRBJ2-5, with 12 bases identical to TRBD2. CDR3 size: 16 residues. Trimming at V came to 3 bases and at J to 3 bases, leaving 5 bases not matched to a gene. DNA for the CDR3: TGTGCCAGCAGTTTCCTGGCTAGCGGGAGGGAAGAGACCCAGTACTTC. Its translation is CASSFLASGREETQYF.

The chain recombines TRBV5-1 with TRBJ1-4, with a tentative D call TRBD1 (5 bases). V gave up 0 bases and J gave up 6 bases, with 15 bases separating them. Germline V CDR1 and CDR2: SGHRS, YFSETQ. The CDR3 covers 16 residues. This CDR3 is CASSLELWGYDEKLFF. The CDR3 DNA follows: TGCGCCAGCAGCTTGGAACTTTGGGGGTATGATGAAAAACTGTTTTTT. The full variable domain, completed using reference TRBV5-1 and TRBJ1-4, is KAGVTQTPRYLIKTRGQQVTLSCSPISGHRSVSWYQQTPGQGLQFLFEYFSETQRNKGNFPGRFSGRQFSNSRSEMNVSTLELGDSALYLCASSLELWGYDEKLFFGSGTQLSVL.

This clonotype occurred a few times. The chain recombines TRBV5-5 with TRBJ2-5, with 9 bases matching TRBD2. The CDR3 contains 15 residues. V was clipped by 7 bases and J by 1 base; unmatched bases: 8. Germline lookup yields CDR1 SGHKS and CDR2 YYEKEE (reference sequence). The CDR3 here is CASHGLAGFQETQYF. The CDR3 DNA is TGTGCCAGCCATGGGCTAGCGGGGTTCCAAGAGACCCAGTACTTC.

A note on this clonotype: At one end the junction does not follow the germline gene, possibly because of a read error. The chain has TRBV7-9 and TRBJ2-5; 9 nucleotides agree with TRBD2. From germline, CDR1 is SEHNR and CDR2 FQNEAQ (reference sequence). The CDR3 runs to 17 residues. This CDR3 is CGSSLAGGRDPRETQYF. The CDR3 DNA sequence: TGTGGCAGCAGCTTAGCCGGCGGGAGGGACCCACGGGAGACCCAGTACTTC. Full variable domain (rest looked up from reference TRBV7-9 and TRBJ2-5): DTGVSQNPRHKITKRGQNVTFRCDPISEHNRLYWYRQTLGQGPEFLTYFQNEAQLEKSRLLSDRFSAERPKGSFSTLEIQRTEQGDSAMYLCGSSLAGGRDPRETQYFGPGTRLLVL.

This clonotype has just a few counts. The chain combines TRBV5-1 with TRBJ2-1; 8 bases match TRBD2. With V trimmed by 1 base and J by 7 bases, 10 bases remained unmatched. The germline CDR1 and CDR2 sequences are SGHRS and YFSETQ. There are 16 residues in the CDR3. The CDR3 protein is CASSLLSGGELNEQFF. The CDR3 DNA sequence: TGCGCCAGCAGCTTGCTATCGGGGGGGGAGTTGAATGAGCAGTTCTTC.

The chain recombines TRBV7-2 with TRBJ2-1; possible D gene TRBD2, 6 bases. V was clipped by 6 bases and J by 6 bases, with 24 bases between them. CDR3 length: 17 amino acids. CDR1 and CDR2 from the germline V gene are SGHTA and FQGNSA. CDR3: CASRQGIGTWKINEQFF. The CDR3 DNA is TGTGCCAGCAGGCAGGGAATCGGGACTTGGAAGATCAATGAGCAGTTCTTC.

This clonotype was seen only a few times. The chain combines TRBV25-1 with TRBJ1-2; no firm D call. The CDR3 covers 11 residues. V was trimmed by 7 bases and J by 8 bases, leaving 11 bases between them. Germline loops: CDR1 MGHDK, CDR2 SYGVNS. The DNA for the CDR3 is TGTGCCAGCAAGTCCTTTGCGGGCTACACCTTC. Its protein product is CASKSFAGYTF.

The genes are TRBV7-2 and TRBJ2-7; 7 nucleotides align to TRBD2. CDR3 length: 16 residues. The germline V gene has CDR1 SGHTA and CDR2 FQGNSA. J was trimmed by 7 bases and V by 3 bases; bases with no gene match: 15. CDR3 amino acids: CASSFASGGNLREQYF. The CDR3 DNA reads TGTGCCAGCAGCTTCGCTAGCGGAGGCAACTTGAGGGAGCAGTACTTC.

This chain links TRBV7-6 with TRBJ1-6; D not certain. Per germline, CDR1 SGHVS and CDR2 FNYEAQ. V lost 1 base to trimming and J lost 0 bases, with 10 bases between them. There are 17 residues in the CDR3. The CDR3 is CASSLEVPSSYNSPLHF. The CDR3 nucleotides are TGTGCCAGCAGCTTAGAGGTCCCGAGCTCCTATAATTCACCCCTCCACTTT. The complete variable domain, with remaining parts taken from reference TRBV7-6 and TRBJ1-6, reads GAGVSQSPRYKVTKRGQDVALRCDPISGHVSLYWYRQALGQGPEFLTYFNYEAQQDKSGLPNDRFSAERPEGSISTLTIQRTEQRDSAMYRCASSLEVPSSYNSPLHFGNGTRLTVT.

This clonotype appeared many times. The rearrangement uses TRBV10-3 and TRBJ2-7, with TRBD2 matching 8 bases. The CDR3 has 12 amino acids. The ends lost 3 bases at V and 6 bases at J; junction bases unmatched: 1. In germline, CDR1 is ENHRY, CDR2 SYGVKD. The CDR3 loop reads CAISEREGEQYF. As DNA, the CDR3 is TGTGCCATCAGTGAACGGGAGGGCGAGCAGTACTTC.

Notes on this clonotype: Relative to the germline gene, one junction end is altered; a read error may explain this. This chain joins TRBV12-3 or TRBV12-4 and TRBJ2-3, with D maybe TRBD1 (6 bases). This CDR3 is 12 amino acids long. The CDR3 nucleotides read TGTGCCGGCAGCGAACAGGGAGATACGCAGTATTTT. This gives the protein CAGSEQGDTQYF.

The chain has TRBV9 and TRBJ2-5, with TRBD2 matching 10 bases. Germline CDR1 is SGDLS and CDR2 is YYNGEE. There are 17 residues in the CDR3. The V segment lost 0 bases and the J segment 5 bases; nucleotides outside the gene matches: 10. CDR3 bases: TGTGCCAGCAGCGTAGGGGCGCTAACTAGCGGGAAGGAGACCCAGTACTTC. It translates to CASSVGALTSGKETQYF. The variable domain in full, with the rest retrieved from reference TRBV9 and TRBJ2-5, is DSGVTQTPKHLITATGQRVTLRCSPRSGDLSVYWYQQSLDQGLQFLIQYYNGEERAKGNILERFSAQQFPDLHSELNLSSLELGDSALYFCASSVGALTSGKETQYFGPGTRLLVL.

Only a few counts were recorded for this clonotype. This chain joins TRBV7-2 and TRBJ2-7, with D possibly being TRBD2 (5 bases). V was shortened by 4 bases and J by 3 bases, with 16 bases between the two germline ends. CDR3 size: 15 residues. The V gene's germline CDR1 is SGHTA and CDR2 FQGNSA. The chain's CDR3 is CASSSGLGKFYEQYF. CDR3 coding DNA: TGTGCCAGCAGCTCCGGACTTGGCAAGTTCTACGAGCAGTACTTC.

A few counts support this clonotype. A much larger clone differs from this one at a single base, so this may be a read error. The chain uses TRBV4-1 and TRBJ2-7; maybe TRBD1 (6 bases). The CDR3 spans 16 residues. Germline loops: CDR1 MGHRA, CDR2 YSYEKL. The CDR3 is CASNQEMSRGIREQYF. CDR3 DNA sequence: TGCGCCAGCAACCAAGAAATGAGCAGGGGCATCCGGGAGCAGTACTTC.

The CDR3 coding sequence is TGTGCCAGCAGTTTCGGGGGCTTGAACACCGGGGAGCTGTTTTTT. It is translated as CASSFGGLNTGELFF. The chain couples TRBV28 to TRBJ2-2; D possibly matches TRBD1 or TRBD2 (6 bases each). V lost 3 bases to trimming and J lost 1 base, with 9 bases between them. The length of the CDR3 is 15 residues. Germline V gene data show CDR1 as MDHEN and CDR2 as SYDVKM.

The chain uses TRBV7-9 and TRBJ2-5; 9 bases agree with TRBD1. The CDR3 contains 16 residues. Trimming removed 4 bases from V and 4 bases from J; junction bases left unmatched: 10. Germline V lookup: CDR1 SEHNR, CDR2 FQNEAQ (reference sequence). Written as DNA, the CDR3 is TGTGCCAGCAGCTCGGGACAGGGATCCTCGGGAGAGACCCAGTACTTC. Translating gives CASSSGQGSSGETQYF.

Only a few counts were recorded for this clonotype. The DNA for the CDR3 is TGTGCCAGCAGCTTCGGGACTAGCGGGAGGGAAGGGCAGTTCTTC. This gives the protein CASSFGTSGREGQFF. The rearrangement links TRBV12-3 or TRBV12-4 to TRBJ2-1, with 16 positions matching TRBD2. V was clipped by 6 bases and J by 12 bases; unmatched bases: 8. CDR3 length: 15 residues.

On this clonotype: A much bigger clone sits one base away, suggesting this may be a read error. This chain joins TRBV27 and TRBJ2-7; 12 bases align to TRBD2. J was trimmed by 7 bases and V by 7 bases; bases with no gene match: 8. The CDR3 runs to 14 residues. The germline CDR1 and CDR2 sequences are MNHEY and SMNVEV (reference sequence). The CDR3 nucleotides are TGTGCCAGCAATCGACTAGCGGGAGTGAATGAGCAGTACTTC. Amino acid sequence: CASNRLAGVNEQYF.